Each of the 5 T cell receptor beta chains below was sequenced from the same sample in a study of cytomegalovirus exposure and HLA in healthy donors. A multiplex PCR was run with 60 Vbeta primers and 13 Jbeta primers. The protocol was immunoSEQ multiplex PCR, while the TCRdb copy is restricted to in-frame clones and leaves out a portion. The sample comprises about 140,000 clones, over 60% of which are singletons, and roughly 1.2% rests with the top ten. Material for sequencing was PBMCs. The receptor set was obtained from a male donor in good health and CMV-seropositive.

This clone was observed a single time. The CDR3 loop is CASSTSGGSNEQFF. CDR3 DNA: TGTGCCAGCAGCACTAGCGGGGGCTCAAATGAGCAGTTCTTC. The chain has TRBV13 and TRBJ2-1; 11 bases match TRBD2. Germline V gene lookup returns CDR1 PRHDT and CDR2 FYEKMQ (reference sequence). V lost 5 bases, J lost 7 bases, and 4 bases stayed unmatched. The CDR3 covers 14 residues.

The chain links TRBV29-1 to TRBJ2-7, with 9 bases aligning to TRBD2. Trimming cost V 3 bases and J 4 bases; bases outside gene matches: 10. Germline CDR1 SQVTM, CDR2 ANQGSEA. The CDR3 is 15 amino acids. In nucleotides, the CDR3 is TGCAGCGTTGACCGCCTAGCGGGGCTTTCTTACGAGCAGTACTTC. Protein: CSVDRLAGLSYEQYF.

This rearrangement joins TRBV4-2 to TRBJ1-4, with a tentative D call TRBD1 (5 bases). There are 14 residues in the CDR3. CDR1 and CDR2 (germline): LGHNA, YNFKEQ. Trimming shortened V by 3 bases and J by 2 bases, and 7 bases separated the two germline ends. The chain's CDR3 is CASSQGQTNEKLFF. The CDR3 DNA follows: TGTGCCAGCAGCCAGGGGCAGACTAATGAAAAACTGTTTTTT.

The chain joins TRBV11-2 to TRBJ1-6, with TRBD1 matching 8 bases. This CDR3 has 17 amino acids. The germline V gene encodes CDR1 SGHAT and CDR2 FQNNGV. V shed 2 bases and J 5 bases; nucleotides not matched to a gene: 8. CDR3 bases: TGTGCCAGCAGCTTAAAACCGACAGGGGTTAATAATTCACCCCTCCACTTT. The encoded protein is CASSLKPTGVNNSPLHF.

V usage is TRBV7-8 and J usage is TRBJ2-7, with D perhaps TRBD1 (5 bases). The CDR3 loop spans 15 amino acids. Trimming pared 5 bases from V and 0 bases from J, leaving 14 bases between. The V gene's germline CDR1 is SGHVS and CDR2 FQNEAQ. This CDR3 reads CASSKGRLTSYEQYF. CDR3 in DNA: TGTGCCAGCAGCAAGGGGCGGTTAACCTCCTACGAGCAGTACTTC.